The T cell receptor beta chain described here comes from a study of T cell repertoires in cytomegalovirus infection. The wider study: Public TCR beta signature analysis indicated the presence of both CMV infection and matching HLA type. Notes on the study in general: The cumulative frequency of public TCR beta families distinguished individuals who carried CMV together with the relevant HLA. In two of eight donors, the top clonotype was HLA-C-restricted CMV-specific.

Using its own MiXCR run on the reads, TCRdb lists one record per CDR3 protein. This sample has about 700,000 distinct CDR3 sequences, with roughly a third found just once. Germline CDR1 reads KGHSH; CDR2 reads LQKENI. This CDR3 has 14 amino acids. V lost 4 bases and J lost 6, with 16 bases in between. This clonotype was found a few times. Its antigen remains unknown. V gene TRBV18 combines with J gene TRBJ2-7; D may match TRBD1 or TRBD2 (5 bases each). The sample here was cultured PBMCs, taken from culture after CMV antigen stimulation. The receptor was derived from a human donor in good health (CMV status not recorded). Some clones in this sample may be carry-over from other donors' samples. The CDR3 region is CASSRLGPKGEQYF. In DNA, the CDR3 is TGTGCCAGCTCACGCCTGGGACCGAAGGGCGAGCAGTACTTC.